This TCR beta chain was sequenced during a study of blood T cell repertoires in COVID-19. Background on the study: Whether acute or convalescent, the COVID-19 samples came from the United States, Italy and Spain.

Trimming removed 2 bases at V and 7 bases at J, with 12 bases between. CDR3 length: 14 amino acids. CDR1 is SGHVS and CDR2 is FQNEAQ in the germline V gene. Data came from immunoSEQ multiplex PCR; TCRdb stores just in-frame clones and leaves some out. The table has some 150,000 clones, roughly four fifths seen once; the top ten hold roughly 8%. This TCR came from a man aged 35-49 years who had recovered from COVID-19. This chain joins TRBV7-8 and TRBJ2-1; D is perhaps TRBD2 (6 bases). The material sequenced was peripheral blood. The CDR3 coding sequence is TGTGCCAGCAGCTTAAGTCGGGGGTTAAATGAGCAGTTCTTC. This sequence encodes CASSLSRGLNEQFF.